The present entry profiles one T cell receptor beta chain with its context. The ends were cut back, 1 base at V and 4 bases at J, with 18 bases in the middle. Germline-derived CDR1 and CDR2 are SGHTA and FQGNSA. CDR3 length: 17 residues. The protocol was immunoSEQ multiplex PCR, while the TCRdb copy is restricted to in-frame clones and leaves out a portion. The sample has about 130,000 clones; 86% are singletons. These data originate in a study of blood T cell repertoires in COVID-19. This chain connects TRBV7-2 to TRBJ2-3, with a possible D match to TRBD2 (6 bases). Sample: peripheral blood. This clonotype was sampled from a human donor in a cohort sampled during active COVID-19. CDR3 residues: CASSLGYLATASDTQYF. Here the CDR3 DNA reads TGTGCCAGCAGCTTAGGTTACCTAGCGACAGCATCAGATACGCAGTATTTT.